A selection of T cell receptor beta chains follows, all from one sample in a study of T-cell memory formation after mild COVID-19. Using its own MiXCR run on the 5' RACE reads, TCRdb lists one record per CDR3 protein. The sample has tens of thousands of distinct CDR3 sequences, roughly 21% seen once. Sample: PBMCs or a T cell subset sorted from them (not recorded which). These receptors came from an adult who had mild COVID-19 (a few samples of this study predate the infection). Cell type and time point are not known. Both conserved end residues are part of each CDR3. The order of the fields is D gene, clone size, J gene, V gene, CDR3 protein, CDR3 DNA. The D gene is left open where the match is weak. Part of the rows lack a size; the others show once, few, many or a class for expanded clones.

TRBD2 - TRBJ2-3 TRBV4-1 CASSRGTSGGRDTQYF TGCGCCAGCAGCCGCGGGACTAGCGGGGGCCGGGATACGCAGTATTTT
TRBD2 - TRBJ2-1 TRBV6-1 CASSEQAGGPSEQFF TGTGCCAGCAGTGAACAGGCGGGGGGGCCGAGTGAGCAGTTCTTC
- - TRBJ2-5 TRBV6-2/TRBV6-3 CASEGQETQYF TGTGCCAGCGAGGGCCAAGAGACCCAGTACTTC
- many TRBJ2-7 TRBV29-1 CSVDPGTGPYEQYF TGCAGCGTTGACCCCGGGACCGGCCCCTACGAGCAGTACTTC
- - TRBJ2-7 TRBV12-2 CASRCRTGLRNYEQYF TGTGCAAGTCGCTGCCGAACAGGGTTGAGAAACTACGAGCAGTACTTC
- - TRBJ1-5 TRBV15 CATSRDLQGNQPQHF TGTGCCACCAGCAGAGATCTACAGGGCAATCAGCCCCAGCATTTT
- many TRBJ1-1 TRBV18 CASSPRDMNTEAFF TGTGCCAGCTCACCCAGGGACATGAACACTGAAGCTTTCTTT
- many TRBJ2-7 TRBV4-1 CASSQAGNYEQYF TGCGCCAGCAGCCAGGCGGGGAACTACGAGCAGTACTTC
- many TRBJ2-5 TRBV5-1 CASSPNPNRAQETQYF TGCGCCAGCAGCCCTAACCCGAACAGGGCCCAAGAGACCCAGTACTTC
TRBD2 many TRBJ2-1 TRBV9 CASSPRAGGSYNEQFF TGTGCCAGCAGCCCGAGAGCGGGAGGCTCCTACAATGAGCAGTTCTTC
TRBD1 - TRBJ1-1 TRBV7-8 CASSAGQGVWIGTEAFF TGTGCCAGCAGCGCAGGACAGGGGGTTTGGATTGGCACTGAAGCTTTCTTT
TRBD2 many TRBJ2-1 TRBV6-5 CASSPPRVAGHNEQFF TGTGCCAGCAGTCCCCCTCGGGTAGCGGGACACAATGAGCAGTTCTTC
TRBD1 - TRBJ1-2 TRBV12-3/TRBV12-4 CASSSPGQGYYGYTF TGTGCCAGCAGTTCCCCGGGACAGGGATACTATGGCTACACCTTC
- many TRBJ1-1 TRBV4-3 CASSQSGVTEAFF TGCGCCAGCAGCCAGTCGGGGGTGACTGAAGCTTTCTTT
- many TRBJ2-3 TRBV12-3/TRBV12-4 CASSPPNTDTQYF TGTGCCAGCAGTCCTCCGAACACAGATACGCAGTATTTT
- once TRBJ2-1 TRBV29-1 CSVEGAAEQFF TGCAGCGTTGAAGGTGCCGCTGAGCAGTTCTTC
- many TRBJ2-1 TRBV7-2 CASSLQRRSSYNEQFF TGTGCCAGCAGCTTACAGCGGAGGAGCTCCTACAATGAGCAGTTCTTC
TRBD1 many TRBJ1-1 TRBV3-1 CASSQVGGPDRVPEAFF TGTGCCAGCAGCCAAGTTGGTGGCCCGGACAGGGTCCCTGAAGCTTTCTTT
TRBD2 few TRBJ2-5 TRBV3-1 CASSRTTLAGGAETQYF TGTGCCAGCAGTCGTACCACCCTAGCGGGAGGCGCAGAGACCCAGTACTTC
- many TRBJ2-7 TRBV10-3 CAISAGTAAATYGSYEQYF TGTGCCATCAGTGCAGGGACGGCCGCGGCCACCTATGGGTCCTACGAGCAGTACTTC
TRBD1 many TRBJ2-1 TRBV5-1 CASSLPRPGQGLLFPYNEQFF TGCGCCAGCAGCTTGCCAAGGCCGGGACAGGGCCTCCTTTTCCCTTACAATGAGCAGTTCTTC
- many TRBJ1-2 TRBV30 CAWRQDPYGYTF TGTGCCTGGAGACAGGACCCCTATGGCTACACCTTC
TRBD2 many TRBJ2-2 TRBV9 CASSVALPGRGGRGTGELFF TGTGCCAGCAGCGTAGCCCTCCCCGGGCGGGGGGGCCGGGGCACCGGGGAGCTGTTTTTT
TRBD2 many TRBJ2-4 TRBV6-5 CASGGGLAKNIQYF TGTGCCAGTGGCGGGGGACTAGCCAAAAACATTCAGTACTTC
- - TRBJ2-2 TRBV2 CASNEGGNTGELFF TGTGCCAGCAATGAGGGAGGTAACACCGGGGAGCTGTTTTTT
TRBD2 many TRBJ2-1 TRBV6-2/TRBV6-3 CASRTVGLANYNEQFF TGTGCCAGCAGAACGGTGGGACTAGCGAACTACAATGAGCAGTTCTTC
- - TRBJ2-1 TRBV6-2/TRBV6-3 CASSPPSSYNEQFF TGTGCCAGCAGCCCGCCTTCGTCCTACAATGAGCAGTTCTTC
- - TRBJ2-7 TRBV5-1 CASSLRTIQDEQYF TGCGCCAGCAGCCTTAGGACGATTCAGGACGAGCAGTACTTC
TRBD1 many TRBJ2-1 TRBV5-1 CASSLQGFEQFF TGCGCCAGCAGCTTACAGGGGTTTGAGCAGTTCTTC
TRBD1 - TRBJ1-2 TRBV12-3/TRBV12-4 CASSLRRQGGYGYTF TGTGCCAGCAGTTTAAGGCGACAGGGGGGTTATGGCTACACCTTC
- - TRBJ1-4 TRBV2 CASRTQGRTNEKLFF TGTGCCAGCAGGACCCAGGGGAGAACTAATGAAAAACTGTTTTTT
- many TRBJ2-5 TRBV4-2 CASSPESLQETQYF TGTGCCAGCAGCCCCGAATCCCTTCAAGAGACCCAGTACTTC
- many TRBJ1-1 TRBV6-6 CASRDPGVTEAFF TGTGCCAGCAGAGATCCAGGGGTCACTGAAGCTTTCTTT
- many TRBJ2-1 TRBV19 CASSIDLVLSSYNEQFF TGTGCCAGTAGTATAGATCTGGTCCTCAGCTCCTACAATGAGCAGTTCTTC
- many TRBJ2-5 TRBV20-1 CSVPKGAQYF TGCAGTGTACCAAAAGGGGCCCAGTACTTC
- - TRBJ2-3 TRBV18 CASSPSFGLDTQYF TGTGCCAGCTCACCTTCATTCGGTTTGGATACGCAGTATTTT
- many TRBJ1-4 TRBV2 CASSEPPGEKLFF TGTGCCAGCAGTGAACCCCCTGGAGAAAAACTGTTTTTT
TRBD1 - TRBJ1-1 TRBV5-1 CASSLDRAPLGMNTEAFF TGCGCCAGCAGCCTGGACAGGGCGCCCCTCGGCATGAACACTGAAGCTTTCTTT
- many TRBJ2-1 TRBV12-3/TRBV12-4 CASSLRNEQFF TGTGCCAGCAGTTTACGGAATGAGCAGTTCTTC
TRBD1 many TRBJ2-7 TRBV18 CASSPTRQGSEQYF TGTGCCAGCTCACCGACCCGACAGGGCTCCGAGCAGTACTTC
TRBD1 many TRBJ2-1 TRBV2 CASSGTGDEQFF TGTGCCAGCAGTGGGACAGGGGATGAGCAGTTCTTC
- many TRBJ2-5 TRBV7-7 CASSPTMPGRETQYF TGTGCTAGCAGCCCGACTATGCCCGGGCGGGAGACCCAGTACTTC
TRBD1 many TRBJ2-7 TRBV7-9 CASSLGQGATYEQYF TGTGCCAGCAGCTTAGGACAGGGAGCCACCTACGAGCAGTACTTC
- many TRBJ2-1 TRBV25-1 CASSGTPPGEQFF TGTGCCAGCAGTGGGACCCCGCCGGGGGAGCAGTTCTTC